These 9 T cell receptor beta chains came from one sample sequenced in a study of tumor-infiltrating lymphocytes in oesophageal squamous cell carcinoma. A single record per CDR3 protein comes from TCRdb applying MiXCR to the PCR reads. This sample has about 15,000 distinct CDR3 sequences, with around half found just once. Material for sequencing was esophageal tumor tissue. The receptors derive from a female donor with esophageal squamous cell carcinoma.

This chain uses TRBV6-2 or TRBV6-3 with TRBJ2-3, with a weak D call TRBD2 (5 bases). This CDR3 region has 14 residues. Trimming shortened V by 3 bases and J by 8 bases, and 15 bases separated the two germline ends. Germline loops: CDR1 MNHEY, CDR2 SVGEGT. The CDR3 bases are TGTGCCAGCAGTTATAACGGGATTGCTGGTACGCAGTATTTT. It codes for CASSYNGIAGTQYF.

This clonotype was picked up many times. This may be a read error, as it is one base from a much larger clone. The CDR3 sequence is CASSSLSGKGPYNEQYF. For the CDR3, the DNA is TGTGCCAGCAGTTCACTAAGCGGGAAGGGCCCCTACAATGAGCAGTACTTC. This chain joins TRBV27 and TRBJ2-1; 7 bases match TRBD2. TRBJ2-7 matches the DNA end more closely, so the J call is doubtful. The germline gives CDR1 MNHEY, CDR2 SMNVEV (reference sequence). The CDR3 contains 17 residues.

CDR3 sequence: CASSYLLQGHVEQFF. Written as DNA, the CDR3 is TGTGCCAGCAGTTACCTCTTACAGGGGCATGTTGAGCAGTTCTTC. J is TRBJ2-5 and V is TRBV6-6, with 7 positions matching TRBD1. Matching the DNA end better, TRBJ2-1 makes the J call doubtful. The germline gives CDR1 MNHNY, CDR2 SVGAGI (reference sequence). This CDR3 has 15 amino acids.

The chain combines TRBV27 with TRBJ2-1, with TRBD1 identical over 7 bases. The CDR3 consists of 11 residues. Germline V lookup: CDR1 MNHEY, CDR2 SMNVEV (reference sequence). V lost 6 bases, J lost 7 bases, and 0 bases stayed unmatched. The CDR3 nucleotides read TGTGCCAGCAGGACAGGGAATGAGCAGTTCTTC. Encoded protein: CASRTGNEQFF.

In the case of this clonotype: At one end, the junction sequence differs from germline, possibly due to a read error. The chain joins TRBV7-6 to TRBJ1-1, with a possible D match to TRBD1 (6 bases). Germline lookup yields CDR1 SGHVS and CDR2 FNYEAQ. CDR3 size: 13 residues. The CDR3 DNA sequence: TGTGCTAGCAGCTTAAAGGGGGGAGCTGAAGCTTTCTTT. This encodes CASSLKGGAEAFF.

This clonotype has only one observation. With a much larger clone just one base away, this may be a read error. J is TRBJ2-2 and V is TRBV6-8; 9 bases agree with TRBD2. Unmatched junction bases numbered 12, after V lost 0 bases and J lost 7 bases. The V gene's germline CDR1 is MNHGY and CDR2 SAAAGT. This CDR3 region has 18 residues. The CDR3 region is CASSYSRREGGTGGELFF. CDR3 in DNA: TGTGCCAGCAGTTACTCGAGGCGGGAGGGAGGGACGGGCGGGGAGCTGTTTTTT.

The CDR3 sequence is CAISPSTSYEQYF. The DNA for the CDR3 is TGTGCCATCAGTCCTTCAACTAGCTACGAGCAGTACTTC. V and J are TRBV10-3 and TRBJ1-2; D is perhaps TRBD2 (5 bases). The DNA matches TRBJ2-7 better at its end, which makes the J call doubtful. Per the germline V gene, CDR1 is ENHRY and CDR2 is SYGVKD. The length of the CDR3 is 13 residues.

This clonotype was seen more than once but under ten times. The CDR3, as DNA: TGTGCCAGCAGCTTAGGCGACTGGCAGCGGTACTTC. The encoded protein is CASSLGDWQRYF. The chain has TRBV7-2 and TRBJ2-5; D is uncertain. The CDR3 has 12 amino acids. Trimming left V 1 base short and J 13 bases short, with 13 bases between. Germline V gives CDR1 SGHTA, CDR2 FQGNSA.

This clonotype turned up a few times. The gene calls are TRBV6-1 and TRBJ2-3, with D tentatively TRBD1 or TRBD2 (5 bases each). The CDR3 is 14 amino acids. V lost 7 bases and J 0 bases, leaving 11 bases between the germline ends. CDR1 MNHNS and CDR2 SASEGT come from the germline V gene. This CDR3 is CASTRGGSTDTQYF. DNA of the CDR3: TGTGCCAGCACCCGGGGCGGGAGCACAGATACGCAGTATTTT.